Below are 2 T cell receptor beta chains sequenced from a single sample in a study of T cells in tumors after PD-1 blockade (dated by TCRdb to the late 2010s). Library preparation employed the immunoSEQ multiplex PCR assay. TCRdb provides this immuneACCESS table in a form limited to in-frame rearrangements. Some clones are lacking; in checked studies, under half of them reflect an unresolved V gene, and why the rest are absent is not known. The sample includes 45,000 to 60,000 clones, with more than 60% observed a single time. The ten largest clones take up around 9.3% of the sample. The sequencing here drew on PBMCs, taken before anti-PD-1 therapy. Source of these receptors: a human donor with advanced basal cell or squamous cell carcinoma (not recorded which).

This chain links TRBV7-3 with TRBJ2-1; 16 bases map to TRBD2. From germline, CDR1 is SGHTA and CDR2 FQGTGA. With 2 bases clipped from V and 9 bases from J, the junction kept 4 bases outside the gene matches. CDR3 length: 16 residues. DNA for the CDR3: TGTGCCAGCAGCTTAGGGACTAGCGGGGGGGCAGGTGAGCAGTTCTTC. Amino acid sequence: CASSLGTSGGAGEQFF.

This chain uses TRBV10-3 with TRBJ1-5; TRBD1 is a possible D gene (5 bases). This CDR3 is built from 14 residues. V lost 10 bases and J lost 6, with 19 bases in between. Looked up from germline, CDR1 is ENHRY and CDR2 is SYGVKD. CDR3 loop: CATDEGRVGQPQHF. DNA of the CDR3: TGTGCCACGGACGAGGGGCGGGTGGGTCAGCCCCAGCATTTT.